The sample holds a few counts of the clone carrying this TCR beta chain. What it binds is unknown. These data belong to a study of cytomegalovirus exposure and HLA in healthy donors. Study-level findings and limits: Reports described diagnosis of cytomegalovirus status by the classifier as highly specific and sensitive. Another analysis was done later, and it associated approximately 17,000 TCR beta sequences with HLA alleles at 0.05 false discovery rate.

CDR1 and CDR2 (germline): LNHDA, SQIVND (reference sequence). V lost 7 bases to trimming and J lost 7 bases; unmatched junction nucleotides: 6. The CDR3 spans 14 residues. This PCR relied on a set of 60 Vbeta primers and 13 Jbeta primers. The repertoire was sequenced with immunoSEQ multiplex PCR; TCRdb's copy has only in-frame clones and lacks some. The sample includes 150,000 or so clones, roughly 72% seen only once; the top ten take around 2.3%. The clonotype originates from a young man in good health and CMV-seronegative. Sequencing input: PBMCs. V and J are TRBV19 and TRBJ1-6; TRBD1 aligns across 8 bases. The CDR3 sequence: CASTGQGLNSPLHF. CDR3 nucleotides: TGTGCCAGTACCGGACAGGGTTTGAATTCACCCCTCCACTTT.